This is a list of T cell receptor beta chains from one sample in a study of early T cells in non-severe SARS-CoV-2 infection. TCRdb re-analysed the 5' RACE reads in MiXCR, keeping a single row per CDR3 protein. The sample gives some 29,000 distinct CDR3 sequences, about 5.7% of which show up once; less than 6% is in the top ten. Sequenced input: whole blood. These TCRs come from an adult who was a healthcare worker with PCR-confirmed SARS-CoV-2 infection or an uninfected control (not recorded which). Each CDR3 is given with its conserved first and last residue. The order of the fields is V gene, J gene, clone size, D gene, CDR3 DNA, CDR3 protein. A D gene is named only where the DNA matches it firmly. Size tells how often a clone was seen (once, few, many) or the class of an expanded clone, and some rows leave it out.

TRBV20-1	TRBJ2-1	many	.	TGCAGTGCCGGACCGGGTACCTACAATGAGCAGTTCTTC	CSAGPGTYNEQFF
TRBV7-2	TRBJ2-3	.	.	TGTGCCAGCAGCCCCAACGGGGCGGCCTCTAGCACAGATACGCAGTATTTT	CASSPNGAASSTDTQYF
TRBV24-1	TRBJ2-3	few	.	TGTGCCACCAGTGATTCCGGGGGCGCAGATACGCAGTATTTT	CATSDSGGADTQYF
TRBV5-6	TRBJ2-7	medium-sized	.	TGTGCCAGCAGCGTCCGGGACATATCCTACGAGCAGTACTTC	CASSVRDISYEQYF
TRBV7-2	TRBJ2-3	many	.	TGTGCCAGCAGCTCCCGAGCAGTCCCAGATACGCAGTATTTT	CASSSRAVPDTQYF
TRBV20-1	TRBJ2-3	few	.	TGCAGTGCCGAAGTGGGGGGATACTACACAGATACGCAGTATTTT	CSAEVGGYYTDTQYF
TRBV15	TRBJ2-1	many	TRBD2	TGTGCCACCAGCAGAGATCGGGGGGGCGTCTTAAACAATGAGCAGTTCTTC	CATSRDRGGVLNNEQFF
TRBV7-2	TRBJ2-3	many	TRBD2	TGTGCCAGCAGCTTAGTCCTAGCGGGGAAGAGAACAGATACGCAGTATTTT	CASSLVLAGKRTDTQYF
TRBV7-2	TRBJ2-1	medium-sized	.	TGTGCCAGCAGCTTAATGGACTTGGCGAGTGAGCAGTTCTTC	CASSLMDLASEQFF
TRBV12-3/TRBV12-4	TRBJ2-6	many	.	TGTGCCAGCAGCTATAGGACCGAATCTGGGGCCAACGTCCTGACTTTC	CASSYRTESGANVLTF
TRBV5-8	TRBJ2-1	many	.	TGTGCCAGCAGCTTAGGAAGTAACTACAATGAGCAGTTCTTC	CASSLGSNYNEQFF
TRBV7-2	TRBJ2-1	many	.	TGTGCCAGCACCGAGGGGAAGATATACAATGAGCAGTTCTTC	CASTEGKIYNEQFF
TRBV21-1	TRBJ2-4	many	.	TGTGCCAGCAGCACCGCTTGGGGACGCAAAAACATTCAGTACTTC	CASSTAWGRKNIQYF
TRBV20-1	TRBJ2-5	many	.	TGCAGTGCTAGAGATATGGCAGCCCCCGTCCGAGAGACCCAGTACTTC	CSARDMAAPVRETQYF
TRBV12-3/TRBV12-4	TRBJ2-1	many	TRBD2	TGTGCCAGCAGTTTGCGGGGGTTAAGGGGTAATGAGCAGTTCTTC	CASSLRGLRGNEQFF
TRBV30	TRBJ2-7	many	.	TGTGCCTGGAGTGTAACGTACTACGAGCAGTACTTC	CAWSVTYYEQYF
TRBV28	TRBJ2-7	.	TRBD1	TGTGCCAGCAGAGAACTGACAGGGAGCTCCTACGAGCAGTACTTC	CASRELTGSSYEQYF
TRBV7-8	TRBJ2-5	many	TRBD1	TGTGCCAGCAGCCTACAACAGGGGCGGCAAGAGACCCAGTACTTC	CASSLQQGRQETQYF
TRBV12-3/TRBV12-4	TRBJ2-2	many	.	TGTGCCACCGAACAAGTGACCGGGGAGCTGTTTTTT	CATEQVTGELFF
TRBV4-2	TRBJ1-1	.	.	TGTGCCAGCAGCCAATCCTCTGGACGCACTGAAGCTTTCTTT	CASSQSSGRTEAFF
TRBV7-9	TRBJ1-1	many	.	TGTGCCAGCAGCTATTTATTCGGAGGGGCCTTTGAAGCTTTCTTT	CASSYLFGGAFEAFF
TRBV7-9	TRBJ2-3	.	.	TGTGCCAGCAGTCCCCGGGGTATCAGAGATACGCAGTATTTT	CASSPRGIRDTQYF
TRBV28	TRBJ2-3	.	TRBD2	TGTGCCAGCAGCGATACTAGCGGGGGGGCGGATACGCAGTATTTT	CASSDTSGGADTQYF
TRBV7-2	TRBJ2-3	few	.	TGTGCCAGCAGCTTGTCGACATTTAATACGCAGTATTTT	CASSLSTFNTQYF
TRBV7-9	TRBJ1-1	many	.	TGTGCCAGCAGCTTCGCAGAATCTGAAGCTTTCTTT	CASSFAESEAFF
TRBV28	TRBJ2-2	many	TRBD1	TGTGCCAGCAGGCCTCCCCAGGGGGCGAACACCGGGGAGCTGTTTTTT	CASRPPQGANTGELFF
TRBV18	TRBJ1-1	.	TRBD1	TGTGCCAGCTCACCCTGGACAGGGGGCGCGGATGAAGCTTTCTTT	CASSPWTGGADEAFF
TRBV4-2	TRBJ2-5	many	.	TGTGCCAGCAGCCCGGACGCCTCAAACCAAGAGACCCAGTACTTC	CASSPDASNQETQYF
TRBV9	TRBJ1-3	.	.	TGTGCCAGCACCCCAGAGGTTTCTGGAAACACCATATATTTT	CASTPEVSGNTIYF
TRBV20-1	TRBJ2-7	medium-sized	TRBD2	TGCAGTGCTAGAGATCGATTGGGACTAGCGGGGACCTACGAGCAGTACTTC	CSARDRLGLAGTYEQYF
TRBV27	TRBJ2-1	many	TRBD2	TGTGCCAGCAGCATTAGCGGGCCTACCTACAATGAGCAGTTCTTC	CASSISGPTYNEQFF
TRBV24-1	TRBJ2-3	many	.	TGTGCCACCAGTGACCTACCGAACACAGATACGCAGTATTTT	CATSDLPNTDTQYF
TRBV12-3/TRBV12-4	TRBJ1-1	many	.	TGTGCCAGCAGTTTAAAGGGGGACGACACTGAAGCTTTCTTT	CASSLKGDDTEAFF